Detailed here is one T cell receptor (beta chain). The data originate from a study of shared clonotypes between healthy human individuals. The CDR3 totals 15 residues. The V gene lost 1 base and the J gene lost 9 bases, with 16 bases spanning the gap. CDR1 and CDR2 (germline): LNHDA, SQIVND (reference sequence). Sequencing used immunoSEQ multiplex PCR; TCRdb keeps in-frame clones, though not all of them. The sample consists of about 2.2 million clones, just over 90% of them appearing once. Naive CD8 cells lacked CD45RO and underwent positive selection for CCR7, leaving out terminally differentiated effector memory CD45RA+ cells.

The rearrangement links TRBV19 to TRBJ2-1, with a tentative D call TRBD2 (5 bases). The sequence was collected from a man between 18 and 35 years old in good health. Some clones in this sample may be carry-over from other donors' samples. Sequencing used naive CD8+ T cells from PBMCs. CDR3 loop: CASSIGAGTDVEQFF. The CDR3 coding sequence is TGTGCCAGTAGTATAGGGGCGGGTACGGATGTTGAGCAGTTCTTC. Full variable domain (missing parts from reference TRBV19 and TRBJ2-1): DGGITQSPKYLFRKEGQNVTLSCEQNLNHDAMYWYRQDPGQGLRLIYYSQIVNDFQKGDIAEGYSVSREKKESFPLTVTSAQKNPTAFYLCASSIGAGTDVEQFFGPGTRLTVL.